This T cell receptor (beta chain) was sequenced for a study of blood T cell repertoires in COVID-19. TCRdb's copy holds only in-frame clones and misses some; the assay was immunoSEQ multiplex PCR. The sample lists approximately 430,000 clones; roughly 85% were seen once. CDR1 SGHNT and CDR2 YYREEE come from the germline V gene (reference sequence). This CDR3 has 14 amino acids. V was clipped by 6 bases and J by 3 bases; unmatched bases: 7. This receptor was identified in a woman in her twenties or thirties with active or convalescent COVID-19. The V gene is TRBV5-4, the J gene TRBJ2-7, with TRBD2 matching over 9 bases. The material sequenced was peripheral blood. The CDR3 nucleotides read TGTGCCAGCACCGTAGCGGGAGTAATCTACGAGCAGTACTTC. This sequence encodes CASTVAGVIYEQYF.